The clone carrying this T cell receptor (beta chain) was counted a single time. Original processing notes: By means of reference gene primer amplification, nucleated cell counts were estimated. TCRdb keeps only in-frame clones here, not all; method: immunoSEQ multiplex PCR. V and J calls and clone size are those listed in that table; D and trimming were worked out from the DNA. The sample yields 200,000 to 300,000 clones, 80% to 85% seen once. The data are from a study of blood T cell repertoires in COVID-19. Turning to the study itself: Acute-phase and convalescent COVID-19 samples originated in the United States, Italy and Spain. T cells, B-cell-depleted T cells, or PBMCs provided the cDNA or gDNA that served as material.

This CDR3 region has 15 residues. Losses at the gene ends were 6 bases for V and 4 bases for J; bases not matched to a gene: 9. CDR1 and CDR2 (germline): LNHDA, SQIVND (reference sequence). The sample taken for sequencing was peripheral blood. The V call is TRBV19, the J call TRBJ2-7; 10 nucleotides line up with TRBD2. The source is a man in his sixties with acute or convalescent COVID-19. In DNA, the CDR3 is TGTGCCAGTAGCCCCATAACTAGCGGGAAGTACGAGCAGTACTTC. It encodes CASSPITSGKYEQYF.